This entry lists 14 T cell receptor beta chains sequenced from one sample in a study of T cell responses to AZD1222 COVID-19 vaccine. TCRdb's table, derived via immunoSEQ multiplex PCR, lists solely in-frame clones and lacks some. Of more than 140,000 clones listed, about 89% are singletons. The source was peripheral blood, collected on day 0 of AZD1222 vaccination. The origin of the receptors is an adult in good health.

J is TRBJ1-2 and V is TRBV29-1, with 10 bases aligning to TRBD1. This CDR3 has 13 amino acids. CDR1 and CDR2 from the germline V gene are SQVTM and ANQGSEA. The V segment lost 7 bases and the J segment 5 bases; nucleotides outside the gene matches: 7. The CDR3 protein is CSAEPGQGYGYTF. CDR3 bases: TGCAGCGCCGAGCCGGGACAGGGGTATGGCTACACCTTC.

The V call is TRBV7-9, the J call TRBJ2-1; D remains ambiguous. In germline, CDR1 is SEHNR, CDR2 FQNEAQ (reference sequence). This CDR3 has 13 amino acids. The V gene lost 5 bases and the J gene lost 7 bases, with 12 bases spanning the gap. The CDR3 sequence is CASSPSPRNEQFF. Here the CDR3 DNA reads TGTGCCAGCAGCCCGTCCCCCCGGAATGAGCAGTTCTTC.

This clone was detected only once. The CDR3 region is CASSAWDRGSGNTIYF. CDR3 DNA sequence: TGTGCCAGCAGTGCGTGGGACAGGGGGTCTGGAAACACCATATATTTT. The rearrangement uses TRBV2 and TRBJ1-3, with 11 bases aligning to TRBD1. The CDR3 sequence is 16 residues long. Germline-derived CDR1 and CDR2 are SNHLY and FYNNEI. The V segment lost 4 bases and the J segment 1 base; nucleotides outside the gene matches: 3.

In its sample, this clone was seen once. This chain links TRBV3-1 (or the pseudogene TRBV3-2) with TRBJ2-3; 9 nucleotides agree with TRBD2. The V segment lost 4 bases and the J segment 6 bases; nucleotides outside the gene matches: 5. The CDR3 length is 14 residues. Germline assignment: CDR1 LGHDT and CDR2 YNNKEL (reference sequence). This CDR3 reads CASSPTAGGDTQYF. The CDR3 DNA sequence: TGTGCCAGCAGCCCCACAGCGGGGGGCGATACGCAGTATTTT.

The genes are TRBV7-2 and TRBJ2-1; a weak D match, TRBD1 (6 bases). Trimming took 5 bases from V and 0 from J, leaving 8 bases between them. The CDR3 is 14 amino acids. The germline V gene encodes CDR1 SGHTA and CDR2 FQGNSA. CDR3 DNA: TGTGCCAGCAGCAGGACAGTCTCCTACAATGAGCAGTTCTTC. The encoded protein is CASSRTVSYNEQFF.

This sequence joins TRBV7-8 and TRBJ1-1, with D hard to call. The germline V gene encodes CDR1 SGHVS and CDR2 FQNEAQ. This CDR3 has 14 amino acids. Trimming removed 5 bases at V and 4 bases at J, with 14 bases between. The CDR3 bases are TGTGCCAGCAGCCCGACGAGGGCAGGCACTGAAGCTTTCTTT. Its translation: CASSPTRAGTEAFF.

The chain is built from TRBV24-1 and TRBJ2-7; D remains ambiguous. Germline-derived CDR1 and CDR2 are KGHDR and SFDVKD. The ends were cut back, 0 bases at V and 2 bases at J, with 13 bases in the middle. The CDR3 is made up of 16 amino acids. The DNA of the CDR3 is TGTGCCACCAGTGATTTGAGGGCAGAGATTACCTACGAGCAGTACTTC. Translated: CATSDLRAEITYEQYF.

V and J are TRBV6-2 or TRBV6-3 and TRBJ1-1; no reliable D call. The CDR3 sequence is 12 residues long. Germline lookup yields CDR1 MNHEY and CDR2 SVGEGT. V was clipped by 1 base and J by 11 bases, with 11 bases between them. CDR3 coding DNA: TGTGCCAGCAGTTACTTGGGCGGAGGGGCTTTCTTT. Translating gives CASSYLGGGAFF.

V and J are TRBV7-8 and TRBJ2-2, with TRBD2 as a possible D gene (5 bases). The CDR3 is made up of 15 amino acids. V was shortened by 5 bases and J by 3 bases, with 13 bases between the two germline ends. Germline lookup yields CDR1 SGHVS and CDR2 FQNEAQ. In nucleotides, the CDR3 is TGTGCCAGCAGCCCGACGAGGGTCTACACCGGGGAGCTGTTTTTT. Translation gives CASSPTRVYTGELFF. The whole variable domain, filled in from reference TRBV7-8 and TRBJ2-2, reads GAGVSQSPRYKVAKRGQDVALRCDPISGHVSLFWYQQALGQGPEFLTYFQNEAQLDKSGLPSDRFFAERPEGSVSTLKIQRTQQEDSAVYLCASSPTRVYTGELFFGEGSRLTVL.

This clone was picked up one time. The chain links TRBV2 to TRBJ1-2; no clear D. Trimming took 9 bases from V and 13 from J, leaving 18 bases between them. The CDR3 has 11 amino acids. Germline V gives CDR1 SNHLY, CDR2 FYNNEI. The CDR3 spells CARGVAADATF. CDR3 bases: TGTGCCAGGGGCGTGGCGGCGGACGCCACCTTC. Full variable domain (missing parts from reference TRBV2 and TRBJ1-2): EPEVTQTPSHQVTQMGQEVILRCVPISNHLYFYWYRQILGQKVEFLVSFYNNEISEKSEIFDDQFSVERPDGSNFTLKIRSTKLEDSAMYFCARGVAADATFGSGTRLTVV.

The J gene is TRBJ1-1, the V gene TRBV28; D is unresolved. In germline, CDR1 is MDHEN, CDR2 SYDVKM. The CDR3 consists of 14 residues. Trimming took 3 bases from V and 5 from J, leaving 13 bases between them. The CDR3 loop reads CASSFSGVGTEAFF. CDR3 nucleotides: TGTGCCAGCAGTTTTTCCGGGGTCGGGACTGAAGCTTTCTTT.

This chain links TRBV3-1 (or the pseudogene TRBV3-2) with TRBJ2-3; D call uncertain. This CDR3 spans 15 amino acids. V lost 2 bases and J 2 bases, leaving 11 bases between the germline ends. In germline, CDR1 is LGHDT, CDR2 YNNKEL (reference sequence). The CDR3 DNA reads as TGTGCCAGCAGCCAACGGGCCCGGGCCACAGATACGCAGTATTTT. Its protein product is CASSQRARATDTQYF.

The CDR3 bases are TGCGCCAGCAGCTTGGCCGACAGCCAAGAGACCCAGTACTTC. Translation gives CASSLADSQETQYF. The chain has TRBV5-1 and TRBJ2-5, with a weak D call TRBD1 (5 bases). The V end was cut by 0 bases, the J end by 1 base, with 7 bases between. The CDR3 has 14 amino acids. Germline CDR1 and CDR2: SGHRS and YFSETQ.

The chain couples TRBV4-1 to TRBJ1-1, with 8 bases matching TRBD1. The ends lost 4 bases at V and 2 bases at J; junction bases unmatched: 9. The CDR3 sequence is 16 residues long. Germline CDR1 reads MGHRA; CDR2 reads YSYEKL. As DNA, the CDR3 is TGCGCCAGCAGCCCGGGAATGGGACAGGAAAACACTGAAGCTTTCTTT. It translates to CASSPGMGQENTEAFF.